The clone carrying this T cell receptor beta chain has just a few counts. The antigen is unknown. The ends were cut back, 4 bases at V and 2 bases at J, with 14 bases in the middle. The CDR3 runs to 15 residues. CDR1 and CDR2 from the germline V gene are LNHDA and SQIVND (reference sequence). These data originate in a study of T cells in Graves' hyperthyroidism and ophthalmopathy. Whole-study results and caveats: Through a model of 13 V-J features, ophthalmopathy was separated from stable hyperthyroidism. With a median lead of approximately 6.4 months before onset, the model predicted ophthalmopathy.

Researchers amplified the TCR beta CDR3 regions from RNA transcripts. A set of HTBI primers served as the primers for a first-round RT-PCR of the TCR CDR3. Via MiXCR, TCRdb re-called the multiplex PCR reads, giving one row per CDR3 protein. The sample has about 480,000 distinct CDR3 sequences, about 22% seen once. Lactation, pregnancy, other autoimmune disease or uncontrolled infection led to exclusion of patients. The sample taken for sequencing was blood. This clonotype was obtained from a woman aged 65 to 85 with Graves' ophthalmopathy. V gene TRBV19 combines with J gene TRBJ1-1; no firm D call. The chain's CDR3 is CASSNRAGGNTEAFF. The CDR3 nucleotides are TGTGCCAGTAGTAACCGTGCCGGCGGAAACACTGAAGCTTTCTTT. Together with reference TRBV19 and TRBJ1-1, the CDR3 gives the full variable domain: DGGITQSPKYLFRKEGQNVTLSCEQNLNHDAMYWYRQDPGQGLRLIYYSQIVNDFQKGDIAEGYSVSREKKESFPLTVTSAQKNPTAFYLCASSNRAGGNTEAFFGQGTRLTVV.